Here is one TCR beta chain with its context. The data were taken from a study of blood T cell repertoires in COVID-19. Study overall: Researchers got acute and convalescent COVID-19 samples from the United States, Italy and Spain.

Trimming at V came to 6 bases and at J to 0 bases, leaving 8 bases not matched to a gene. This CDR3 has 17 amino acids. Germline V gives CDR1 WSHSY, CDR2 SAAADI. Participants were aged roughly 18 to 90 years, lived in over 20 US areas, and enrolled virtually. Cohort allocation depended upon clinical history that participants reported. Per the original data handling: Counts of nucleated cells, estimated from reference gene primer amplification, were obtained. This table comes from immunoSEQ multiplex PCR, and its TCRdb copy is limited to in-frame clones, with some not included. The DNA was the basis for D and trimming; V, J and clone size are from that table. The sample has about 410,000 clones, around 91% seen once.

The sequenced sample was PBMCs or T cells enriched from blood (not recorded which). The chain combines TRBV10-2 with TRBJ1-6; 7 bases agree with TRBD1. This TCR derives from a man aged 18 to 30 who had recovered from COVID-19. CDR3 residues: CASRRQGPSSYNSPLHF. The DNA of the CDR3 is TGCGCCAGCAGGCGACAGGGCCCGAGCTCCTATAATTCACCCCTCCACTTT.